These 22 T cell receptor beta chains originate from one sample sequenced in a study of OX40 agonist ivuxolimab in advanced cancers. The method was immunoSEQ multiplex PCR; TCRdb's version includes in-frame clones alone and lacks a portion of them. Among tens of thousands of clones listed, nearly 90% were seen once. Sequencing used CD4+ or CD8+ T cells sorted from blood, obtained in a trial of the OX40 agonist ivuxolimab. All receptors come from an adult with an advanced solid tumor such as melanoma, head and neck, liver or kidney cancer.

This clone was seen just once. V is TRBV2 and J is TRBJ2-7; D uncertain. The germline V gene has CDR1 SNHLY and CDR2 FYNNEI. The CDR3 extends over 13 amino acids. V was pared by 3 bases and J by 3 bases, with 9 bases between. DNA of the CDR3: TGTGCCAGCAGTGATAGTGTCCACTACGAGCAGTACGTC. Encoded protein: CASSDSVHYEQYV.

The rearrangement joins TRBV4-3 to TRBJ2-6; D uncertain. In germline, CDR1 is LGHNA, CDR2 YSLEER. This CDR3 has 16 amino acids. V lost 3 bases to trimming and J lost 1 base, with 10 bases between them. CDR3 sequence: CASSHGLGSGANVLTF. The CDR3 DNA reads TGCGCCAGCAGCCACGGCCTGGGGTCTGGGGCCAACGTCCTGACTTTC.

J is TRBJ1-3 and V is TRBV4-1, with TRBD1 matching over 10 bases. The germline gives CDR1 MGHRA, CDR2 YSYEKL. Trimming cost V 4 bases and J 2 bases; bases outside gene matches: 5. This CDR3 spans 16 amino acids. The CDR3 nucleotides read TGCGCCAGCAGCCCGGAAGGGACAGGGGCTGGAAACACCATATATTTT. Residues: CASSPEGTGAGNTIYF.

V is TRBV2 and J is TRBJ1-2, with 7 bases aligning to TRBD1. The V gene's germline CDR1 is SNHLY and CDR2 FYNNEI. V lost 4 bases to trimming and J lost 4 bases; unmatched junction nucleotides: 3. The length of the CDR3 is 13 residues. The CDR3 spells CASSVRDSYGYTF. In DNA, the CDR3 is TGTGCCAGCAGTGTTCGGGACAGCTATGGCTACACCTTC.

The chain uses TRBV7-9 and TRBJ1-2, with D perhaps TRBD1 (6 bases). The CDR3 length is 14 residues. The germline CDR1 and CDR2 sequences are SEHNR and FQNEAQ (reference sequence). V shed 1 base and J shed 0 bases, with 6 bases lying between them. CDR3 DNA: TGTGCCAGCAGCTTAGGGACAGCTAACTATGGCTACACCTTC. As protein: CASSLGTANYGYTF.

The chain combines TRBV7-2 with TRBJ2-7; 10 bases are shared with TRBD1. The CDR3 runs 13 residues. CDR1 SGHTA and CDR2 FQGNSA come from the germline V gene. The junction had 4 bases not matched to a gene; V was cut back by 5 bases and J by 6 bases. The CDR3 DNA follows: TGTGCCAGCAGCATCGGGACAGGGGCCGAGCAGTACGTC. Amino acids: CASSIGTGAEQYV.

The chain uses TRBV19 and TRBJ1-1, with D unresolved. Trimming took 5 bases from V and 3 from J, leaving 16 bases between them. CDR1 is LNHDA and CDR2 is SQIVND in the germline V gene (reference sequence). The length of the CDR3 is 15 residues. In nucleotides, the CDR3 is TGTGCCAGTAGTGGAGAGGAGGGAACCCACACTGAAGCTTTCTTT. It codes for CASSGEEGTHTEAFF. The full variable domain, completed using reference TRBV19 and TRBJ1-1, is DGGITQSPKYLFRKEGQNVTLSCEQNLNHDAMYWYRQDPGQGLRLIYYSQIVNDFQKGDIAEGYSVSREKKESFPLTVTSAQKNPTAFYLCASSGEEGTHTEAFFGQGTRLTVV.

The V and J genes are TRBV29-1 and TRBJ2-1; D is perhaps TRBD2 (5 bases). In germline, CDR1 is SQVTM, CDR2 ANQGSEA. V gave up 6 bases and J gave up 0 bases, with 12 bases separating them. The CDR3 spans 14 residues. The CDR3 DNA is TGCAGCGTCCACCTAGGGAGCTCCTACAATGAGCAGTTCTTC. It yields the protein CSVHLGSSYNEQFF.

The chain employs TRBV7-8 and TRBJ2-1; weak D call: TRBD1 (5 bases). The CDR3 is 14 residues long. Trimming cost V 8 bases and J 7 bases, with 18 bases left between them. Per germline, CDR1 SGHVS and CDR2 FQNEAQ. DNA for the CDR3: TGTGCCAGCTCCTTCGGCGTGGGGCGTAATGAGCAGTTCTTC. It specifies CASSFGVGRNEQFF.

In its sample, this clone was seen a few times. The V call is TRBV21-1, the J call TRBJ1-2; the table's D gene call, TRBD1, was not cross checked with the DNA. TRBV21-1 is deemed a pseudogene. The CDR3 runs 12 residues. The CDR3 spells CASTLGQGGYTF. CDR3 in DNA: TGTGCCAGCACCCTAGGACAGGGCGGCTACACCTTC.

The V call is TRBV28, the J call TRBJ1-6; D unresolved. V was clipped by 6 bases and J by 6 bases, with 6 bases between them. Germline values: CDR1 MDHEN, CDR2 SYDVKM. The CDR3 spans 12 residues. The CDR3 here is CASSSGNSPLHF. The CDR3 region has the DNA TGTGCCAGCAGCTCTGGTAATTCACCCCTCCACTTT.

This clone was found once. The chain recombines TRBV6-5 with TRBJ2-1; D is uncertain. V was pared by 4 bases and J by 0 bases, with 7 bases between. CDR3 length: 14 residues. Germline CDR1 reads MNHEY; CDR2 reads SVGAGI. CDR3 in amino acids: CASSLGGSYNEQFF. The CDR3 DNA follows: TGTGCCAGCAGTTTAGGTGGCTCCTACAATGAGCAGTTCTTC.

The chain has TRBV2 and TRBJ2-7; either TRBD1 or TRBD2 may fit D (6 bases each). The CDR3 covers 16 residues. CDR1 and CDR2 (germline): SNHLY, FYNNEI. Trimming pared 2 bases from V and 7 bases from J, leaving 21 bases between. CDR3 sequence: CASSERRDNSAGEQYV. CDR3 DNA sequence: TGTGCCAGCAGTGAAAGGCGGGACAACTCAGCCGGTGAGCAGTACGTC.

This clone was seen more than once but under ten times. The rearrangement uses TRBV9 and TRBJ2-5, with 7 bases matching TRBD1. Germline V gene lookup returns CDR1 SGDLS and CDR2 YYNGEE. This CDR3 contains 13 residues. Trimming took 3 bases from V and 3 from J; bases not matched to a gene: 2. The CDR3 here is CASSGQGKETQYF. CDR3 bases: TGTGCCAGCAGCGGACAGGGTAAAGAGACCCAGTACTTC.

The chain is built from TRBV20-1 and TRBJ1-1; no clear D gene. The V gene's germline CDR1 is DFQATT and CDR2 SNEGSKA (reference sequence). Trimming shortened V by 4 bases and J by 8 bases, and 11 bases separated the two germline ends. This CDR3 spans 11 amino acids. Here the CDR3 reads CSAIRHPEAFF. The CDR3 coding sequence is TGCAGTGCTATTCGCCACCCCGAAGCTTTCTTT.

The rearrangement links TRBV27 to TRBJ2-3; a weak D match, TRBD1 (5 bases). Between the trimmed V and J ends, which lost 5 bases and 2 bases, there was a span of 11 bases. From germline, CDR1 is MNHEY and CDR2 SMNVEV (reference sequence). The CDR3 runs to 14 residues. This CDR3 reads CASSPRQITDTQYF. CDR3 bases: TGTGCCAGCAGTCCGCGACAGATCACAGATACGCAGTATTTT.

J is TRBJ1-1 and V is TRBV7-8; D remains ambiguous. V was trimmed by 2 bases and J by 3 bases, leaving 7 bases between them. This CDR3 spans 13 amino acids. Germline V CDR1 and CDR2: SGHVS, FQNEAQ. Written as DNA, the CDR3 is TGTGCCAGCAGCTTATACGCGGACACTGAAGCTTTCTTT. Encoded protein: CASSLYADTEAFF.

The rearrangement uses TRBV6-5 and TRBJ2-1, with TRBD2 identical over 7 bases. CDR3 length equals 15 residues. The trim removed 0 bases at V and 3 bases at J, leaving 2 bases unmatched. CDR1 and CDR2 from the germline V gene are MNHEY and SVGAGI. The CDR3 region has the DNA TGTGCCAGCAGTTACTCGGTAGCGGGCTACAATGAGCAGTTCTTC. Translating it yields CASSYSVAGYNEQFF.

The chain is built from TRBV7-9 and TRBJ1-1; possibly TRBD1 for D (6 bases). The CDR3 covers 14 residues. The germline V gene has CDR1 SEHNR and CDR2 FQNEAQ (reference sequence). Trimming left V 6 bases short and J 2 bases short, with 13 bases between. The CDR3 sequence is CASRTGRGNTEAFF. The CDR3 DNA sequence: TGTGCCAGCAGGACAGGCAGGGGTAACACTGAAGCTTTCTTT.

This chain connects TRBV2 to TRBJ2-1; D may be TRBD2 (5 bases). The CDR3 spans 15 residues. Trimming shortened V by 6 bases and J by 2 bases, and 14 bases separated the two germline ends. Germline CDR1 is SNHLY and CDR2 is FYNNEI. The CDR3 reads CASRRLAVTYNEQFF. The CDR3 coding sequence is TGTGCCAGCAGGCGCCTAGCTGTGACCTACAATGAGCAGTTCTTC. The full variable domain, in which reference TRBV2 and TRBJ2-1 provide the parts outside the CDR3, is EPEVTQTPSHQVTQMGQEVILRCVPISNHLYFYWYRQILGQKVEFLVSFYNNEISEKSEIFDDQFSVERPDGSNFTLKIRSTKLEDSAMYFCASRRLAVTYNEQFFGPGTRLTVL.

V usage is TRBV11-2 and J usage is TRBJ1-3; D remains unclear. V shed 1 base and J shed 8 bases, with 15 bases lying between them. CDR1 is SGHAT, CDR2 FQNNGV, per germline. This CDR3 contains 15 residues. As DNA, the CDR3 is TGTGCCAGCAGCTTAGGAAGAGCCCGGACGGACACCATATATTTT. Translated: CASSLGRARTDTIYF.

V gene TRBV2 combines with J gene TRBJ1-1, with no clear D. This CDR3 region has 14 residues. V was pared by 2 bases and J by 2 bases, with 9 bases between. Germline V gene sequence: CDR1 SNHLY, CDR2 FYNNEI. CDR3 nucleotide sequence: TGTGCCAGCAGTGAAAGGGCAGGCAACACTGAAGCTTTCTTT. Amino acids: CASSERAGNTEAFF.